The sequence of this T cell receptor beta chain was determined in a study of T cell repertoires in cytomegalovirus infection. TCRdb re-called the reads with MiXCR, one entry per CDR3 protein. The repertoire holds some 320,000 distinct CDR3 sequences, with around 9.5% as singletons. CDR3 length equals 16 residues. V shed 5 bases and J shed 5 bases, with 19 bases lying between them. Germline lookup yields CDR1 SGHVS and CDR2 FQNEAQ. The sample holds many counts of this clonotype. This chain joins TRBV7-8 and TRBJ2-1; tentative D call: TRBD2 (6 bases). Sequences were obtained from PBMCs. This clonotype originated in a human donor in good health (CMV status not recorded). Some clones in this sample may be carry-over from other donors' samples. DNA of the CDR3: TGTGCCAGCAGCACCCGGACCGGTTCGGGGGACAATGAGCAGTTCTTC. Encoded protein: CASSTRTGSGDNEQFF.